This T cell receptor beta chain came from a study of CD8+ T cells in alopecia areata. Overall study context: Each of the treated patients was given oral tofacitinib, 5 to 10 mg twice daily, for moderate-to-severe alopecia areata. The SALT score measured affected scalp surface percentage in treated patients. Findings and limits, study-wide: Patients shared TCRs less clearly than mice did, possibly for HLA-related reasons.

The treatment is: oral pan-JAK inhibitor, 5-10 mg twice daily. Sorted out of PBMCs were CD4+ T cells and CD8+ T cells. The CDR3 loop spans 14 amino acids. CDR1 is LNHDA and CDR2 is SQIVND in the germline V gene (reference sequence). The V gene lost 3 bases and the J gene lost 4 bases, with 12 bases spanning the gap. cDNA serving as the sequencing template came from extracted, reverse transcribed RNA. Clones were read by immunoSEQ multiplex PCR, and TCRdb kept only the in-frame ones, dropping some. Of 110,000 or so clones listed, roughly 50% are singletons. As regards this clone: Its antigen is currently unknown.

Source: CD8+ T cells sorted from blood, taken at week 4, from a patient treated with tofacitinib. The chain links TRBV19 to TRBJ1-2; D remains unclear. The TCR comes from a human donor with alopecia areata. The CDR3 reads CASSIMSGIYGYTF. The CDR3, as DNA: TGTGCCAGTAGTATCATGAGCGGAATCTATGGCTACACCTTC.